The next 10 T cell receptor beta chains were all read from a single sample in a study of post-analysis software for immune sequencing data. Findings of the study overall: The five TRBV segments detected at higher frequency in patients than in controls included TRBV5-6, TRBV5-1 and TRBV20-1.

Their specific antigens are unknown. Every TCR beta cDNA library bore unique molecular identifiers. TCRdb redid the calling of the PCR reads with MiXCR, one entry per CDR3 protein. The table has some 240,000 distinct CDR3 sequences, 36% seen once. Sequencing was performed on blood. The receptors here all came from a girl between 5 and 17 years old with multiple sclerosis.

As concerns this clonotype: Since a much larger clone is just one base distant, this may be a read error. This chain connects TRBV20-1 to TRBJ2-1, with TRBD2 identical over 7 bases. Judging by the DNA end, TRBJ2-7 fits better; the J call may be wrong. Per germline, CDR1 DFQATT and CDR2 SNEGSKA (reference sequence). The CDR3 covers 15 residues. The CDR3 DNA reads as TGCAGTGCCTACCCCGGGCGGGAGATACGGAATGAGCAGTACTTC. Amino acids: CSAYPGREIRNEQYF.

This clonotype appeared once. The chain recombines TRBV4-3 with TRBJ2-6; possibly TRBD1 for D (5 bases). The CDR3 consists of 14 residues. Trimming pared 1 base from V and 11 bases from J, leaving 12 bases between. The germline CDR1 and CDR2 sequences are LGHNA and YSLEER. Here the CDR3 reads CASSQVPWGDVLTF. The CDR3 DNA reads as TGCGCCAGCAGCCAAGTCCCGTGGGGCGACGTCCTGACTTTC.

V and J are TRBV28 and TRBJ2-2; 7 nucleotides match TRBD1. The length of the CDR3 is 14 residues. J gave up 9 bases and V 7 bases, and 11 bases lay outside the gene matches. Germline CDR1 and CDR2: MDHEN and SYDVKM. The CDR3 DNA reads as TGTGCCAGCACAGTCACAGGGGATTTCAGGGAGCTGTTTTTT. Protein sequence: CASTVTGDFRELFF.

V and J are TRBV3-1 and TRBJ2-1; D unclear. The CDR3 consists of 12 residues. CDR1 and CDR2 (germline): LGHDT, YNNKEL (reference sequence). Trimming cost V 2 bases and J 13 bases, with 12 bases left between them. This chain's CDR3 is CASSQRGETQFF. CDR3 nucleotides: TGTGCCAGCAGCCAACGTGGAGAGACCCAGTTCTTC.

A single count supports this clonotype. This rearrangement joins TRBV20-1 to TRBJ2-2; D not certain. This CDR3 is built from 13 residues. Germline CDR1 DFQATT, CDR2 SNEGSKA (reference sequence). Trimming pared 0 bases from V and 3 bases from J, leaving 5 bases between. CDR3 in DNA: TGCAGTGCTAGAGATATAGACACCGGGGAGCTGTTTTTT. Translated: CSARDIDTGELFF.

This clonotype was observed at least ten times. The genes are TRBV11-2 and TRBJ2-3, with TRBD2 identical over 8 bases. The germline V gene encodes CDR1 SGHAT and CDR2 FQNNGV. The J segment lost 4 bases and the V segment lost 6 bases, leaving 12 bases of the junction unmatched. The CDR3 contains 16 residues. DNA of the CDR3: TGTGCCAGCAGTATCTCCGGCGGGGGGTCCCCAGATACGCAGTATTTT. It is translated as CASSISGGGSPDTQYF.

CDR3 coding DNA: TGCAGTGCCAACAGGGGAATTGGCTACGAGCAGTACTTC. It encodes CSANRGIGYEQYF. This chain joins TRBV20-1 and TRBJ2-7; 7 bases fit TRBD1. V was pared by 6 bases and J by 3 bases, with 8 bases of the junction left unmatched. The CDR3 is 13 residues long. Looked up from germline, CDR1 is DFQATT and CDR2 is SNEGSKA (reference sequence).

Note on this clonotype: Germline is not matched at one junction end, which may reflect a read error. The chain joins TRBV10-3 to TRBJ2-6, with 7 positions matching TRBD1. Germline loops: CDR1 ENHRY, CDR2 SYGVKD. This CDR3 region has 17 residues. The CDR3 loop reads CAIRESTGLGGANVLTF. The CDR3 nucleotides read TGTGCCATCAGGGAGTCGACAGGGCTGGGTGGGGCCAACGTCCTGACTTTC.

The sample holds many counts of this clonotype. In DNA, the CDR3 is TGCAGTGCTAGTCCAGTAGACTCACTTGGAGAGCAGTTCTTC. The encoded protein is CSASPVDSLGEQFF. This chain joins TRBV20-1 and TRBJ2-1; no definite D call. Trimming took off 3 bases at V and 10 bases at J, with 19 bases between the two ends. This CDR3 has 14 residues. The germline V gene has CDR1 DFQATT and CDR2 SNEGSKA (reference sequence).

Points on this clonotype: Given a much more abundant clone one base away, this may be a read error. V is TRBV28 and J is TRBJ2-5; either TRBD1 or TRBD2 may supply D (6 bases each). V was pared by 6 bases and J by 4 bases, with 18 bases between. The V gene's germline CDR1 is MDHEN and CDR2 SYDVKM. This CDR3 has 15 residues. CDR3: CASRNTRGDRETQYF. The CDR3 nucleotides are TGTGCCAGCAGAAATACGAGGGGGGACCGAGAGACCCAGTACTTC. Supplemented by reference TRBV28 and TRBJ2-5, the full variable domain reads DVKVTQSSRYLVKRTGEKVFLECVQDMDHENMFWYRQDPGLGLRLIYFSYDVKMKEKGDIPEGYSVSREKKERFSLILESASTNQTSMYLCASRNTRGDRETQYFGPGTRLLVL.